This TCR beta chain came from a study of identical twins. The study, taken as a whole, reports: Memory repertoires showed no such pattern, whereas abundant cord blood beta clonotypes carried fewer insertions. Sequences that were beta out-of-frame showed weaker excess twin sharing.

The CDR3 runs to 13 residues. V lost 2 bases and J 9 bases, leaving 8 bases between the germline ends. CDR1 is MNHNS and CDR2 is SASEGT in the germline V gene. In TCRdb, the 5' RACE reads were re-called with MiXCR into one record per CDR3 protein. The data hold a few hundred thousand distinct CDR3 sequences, with roughly 9.9% observed a single time. Comments on this clonotype: Its target is not known.

The sample was also linked to a second study, of yellow fever vaccine responses in identical twins.

Sample: PBMCs. The J gene is TRBJ2-6, the V gene TRBV6-1; possibly TRBD1 for D (5 bases). This receptor was identified in a woman aged 18-35 years in good health. Here the CDR3 reads CASSERGNNVLTF. CDR3 DNA: TGTGCCAGCAGTGAAAGGGGTAACAACGTCCTGACTTTC.